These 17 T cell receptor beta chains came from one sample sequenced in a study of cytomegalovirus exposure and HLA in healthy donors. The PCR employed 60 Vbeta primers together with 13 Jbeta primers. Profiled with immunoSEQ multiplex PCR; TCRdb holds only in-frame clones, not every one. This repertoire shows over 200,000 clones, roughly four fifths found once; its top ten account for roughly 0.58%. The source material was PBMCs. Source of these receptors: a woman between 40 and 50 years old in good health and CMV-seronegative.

The DNA of the CDR3 is TGTGCCAGCAGCCTAGCGGGGGGGAGTGAGCAGTTCTTC. This gives the protein CASSLAGGSEQFF. The gene calls are TRBV11-3 and TRBJ2-1; 12 bases map to TRBD2. Trimming at V came to 5 bases and at J to 9 bases, leaving 2 bases not matched to a gene. Germline loops: CDR1 SGHNT, CDR2 YENEEA. This CDR3 region has 13 residues.

The CDR3 nucleotides are TGTGCCAGCCGGAGGGAAGGGGGGGCCGGCACTGAAGCTTTCTTT. This codes for CASRREGGAGTEAFF. The V call is TRBV2, the J call TRBJ1-1; possibly TRBD1 for D (6 bases). The V gene's germline CDR1 is SNHLY and CDR2 FYNNEI. Between the trimmed V and J ends, which lost 8 bases and 4 bases, there was a span of 20 bases. This CDR3 is 15 amino acids long.

The CDR3 DNA follows: TGTGCCAGCAGCTGGACAGGAAACAATGAGCAGTTCTTC. Translation: CASSWTGNNEQFF. The chain carries TRBV7-3 and TRBJ2-1; 7 bases are shared with TRBD1. J lost 5 bases, V lost 4 bases, and 2 bases had no gene match. Germline lookup yields CDR1 SGHTA and CDR2 FQGTGA. This CDR3 comprises 13 residues.

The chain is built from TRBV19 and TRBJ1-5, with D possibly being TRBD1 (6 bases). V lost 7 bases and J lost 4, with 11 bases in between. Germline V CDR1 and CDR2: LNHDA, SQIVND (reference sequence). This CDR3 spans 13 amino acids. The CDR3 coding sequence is TGTGCCAGTAACGGACAGAGAAATCAGCCCCAGCATTTT. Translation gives CASNGQRNQPQHF.

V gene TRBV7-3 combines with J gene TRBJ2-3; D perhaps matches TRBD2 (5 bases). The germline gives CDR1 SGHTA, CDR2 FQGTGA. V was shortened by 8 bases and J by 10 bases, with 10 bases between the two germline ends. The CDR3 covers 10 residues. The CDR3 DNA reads TGTGCCAGCGACTATTTCGCGCAGTATTTT. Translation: CASDYFAQYF.

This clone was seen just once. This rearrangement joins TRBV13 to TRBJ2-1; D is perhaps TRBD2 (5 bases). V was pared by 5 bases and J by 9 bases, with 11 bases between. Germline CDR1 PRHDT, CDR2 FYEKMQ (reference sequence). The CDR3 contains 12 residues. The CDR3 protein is CASSTSAGEQFF. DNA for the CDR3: TGTGCCAGCAGCACGTCTGCGGGTGAGCAGTTCTTC.

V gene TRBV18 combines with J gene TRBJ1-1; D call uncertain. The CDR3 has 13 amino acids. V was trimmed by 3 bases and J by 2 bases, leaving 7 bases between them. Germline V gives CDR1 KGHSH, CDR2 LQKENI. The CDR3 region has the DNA TGTGCCAGCTCACCGGGCCCCAACACTGAAGCTTTCTTT. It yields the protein CASSPGPNTEAFF. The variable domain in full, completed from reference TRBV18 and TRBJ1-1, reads NAGVMQNPRHLVRRRGQEARLRCSPMKGHSHVYWYRQLPEEGLKFMVYLQKENIIDESGMPKERFSAEFPKEGPSILRIQQVVRGDSAAYFCASSPGPNTEAFFGQGTRLTVV.

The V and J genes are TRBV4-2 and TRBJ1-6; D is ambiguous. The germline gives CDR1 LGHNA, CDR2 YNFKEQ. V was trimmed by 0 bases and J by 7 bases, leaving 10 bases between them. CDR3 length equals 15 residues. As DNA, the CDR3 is TGTGCCAGCAGCCAAGAAAGGGCGGGAAATTCACCCCTCCACTTT. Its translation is CASSQERAGNSPLHF.

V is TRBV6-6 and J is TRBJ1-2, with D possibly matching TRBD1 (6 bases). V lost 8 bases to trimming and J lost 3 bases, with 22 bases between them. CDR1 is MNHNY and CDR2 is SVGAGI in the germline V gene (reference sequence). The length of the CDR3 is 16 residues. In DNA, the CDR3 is TGTGCCAGCCGCAGGGACAACAGCTTGGGGGACTATGGCTACACCTTC. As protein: CASRRDNSLGDYGYTF.

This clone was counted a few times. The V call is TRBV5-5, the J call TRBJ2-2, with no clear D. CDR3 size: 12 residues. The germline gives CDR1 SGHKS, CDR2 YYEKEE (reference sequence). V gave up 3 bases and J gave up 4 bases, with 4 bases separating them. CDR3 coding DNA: TGTGCCAGCAGCTCGAGCACCGGGGAGCTGTTTTTT. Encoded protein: CASSSSTGELFF.

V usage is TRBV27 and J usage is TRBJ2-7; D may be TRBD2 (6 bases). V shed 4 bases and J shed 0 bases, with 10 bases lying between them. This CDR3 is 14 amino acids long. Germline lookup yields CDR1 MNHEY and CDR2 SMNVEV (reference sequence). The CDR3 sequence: CASSSGGFSYEQYF. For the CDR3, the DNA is TGTGCCAGCAGTTCTGGAGGGTTCTCCTACGAGCAGTACTTC.

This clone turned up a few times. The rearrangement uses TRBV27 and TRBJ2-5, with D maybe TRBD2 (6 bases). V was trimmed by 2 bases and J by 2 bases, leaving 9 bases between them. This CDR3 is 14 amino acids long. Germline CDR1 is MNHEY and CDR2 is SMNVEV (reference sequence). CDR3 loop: CASSLKSGQETQYF. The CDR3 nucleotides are TGTGCCAGCAGTTTAAAGAGCGGGCAAGAGACCCAGTACTTC.

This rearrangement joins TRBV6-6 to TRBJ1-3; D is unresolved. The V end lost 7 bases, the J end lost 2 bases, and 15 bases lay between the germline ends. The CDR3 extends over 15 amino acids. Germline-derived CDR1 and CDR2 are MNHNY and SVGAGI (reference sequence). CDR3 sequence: CASTTGSTTGNTIYF. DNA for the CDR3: TGTGCCAGCACGACCGGGAGTACGACTGGAAACACCATATATTTT.

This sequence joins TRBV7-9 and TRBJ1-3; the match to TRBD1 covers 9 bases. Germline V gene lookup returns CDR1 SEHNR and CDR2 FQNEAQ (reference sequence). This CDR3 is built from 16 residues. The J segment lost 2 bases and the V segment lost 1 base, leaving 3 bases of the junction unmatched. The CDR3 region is CASSLGRDRAGNTIYF. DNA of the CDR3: TGTGCCAGCAGCTTAGGTCGGGACAGGGCTGGAAACACCATATATTTT.

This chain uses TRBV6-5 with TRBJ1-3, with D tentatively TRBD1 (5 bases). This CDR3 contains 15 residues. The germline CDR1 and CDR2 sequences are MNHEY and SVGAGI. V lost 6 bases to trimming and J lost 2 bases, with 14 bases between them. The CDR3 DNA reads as TGTGCCAGCAGAAGGGGCAGCCTTCCTGGAAACACCATATATTTT. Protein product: CASRRGSLPGNTIYF.

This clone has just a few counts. CDR3 sequence: CASSPAAGRSTDTQYF. CDR3 sequence (DNA): TGTGCCAGCAGCCCGGCTGCGGGAAGGAGTACAGATACGCAGTATTTT. The rearrangement links TRBV5-5 to TRBJ2-3, with D tentatively TRBD2 (6 bases). Germline V gene lookup returns CDR1 SGHKS and CDR2 YYEKEE (reference sequence). This CDR3 has 16 amino acids. V was cut by 4 bases and J by 3 bases, with 18 bases left in between.

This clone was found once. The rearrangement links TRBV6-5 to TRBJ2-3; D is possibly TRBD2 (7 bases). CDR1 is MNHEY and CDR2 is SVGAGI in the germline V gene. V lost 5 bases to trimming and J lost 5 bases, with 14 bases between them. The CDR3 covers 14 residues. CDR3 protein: CASSPGGRGDTQYF. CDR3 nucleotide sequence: TGTGCCAGCAGTCCCGGGGGGCGGGGAGATACGCAGTATTTT.